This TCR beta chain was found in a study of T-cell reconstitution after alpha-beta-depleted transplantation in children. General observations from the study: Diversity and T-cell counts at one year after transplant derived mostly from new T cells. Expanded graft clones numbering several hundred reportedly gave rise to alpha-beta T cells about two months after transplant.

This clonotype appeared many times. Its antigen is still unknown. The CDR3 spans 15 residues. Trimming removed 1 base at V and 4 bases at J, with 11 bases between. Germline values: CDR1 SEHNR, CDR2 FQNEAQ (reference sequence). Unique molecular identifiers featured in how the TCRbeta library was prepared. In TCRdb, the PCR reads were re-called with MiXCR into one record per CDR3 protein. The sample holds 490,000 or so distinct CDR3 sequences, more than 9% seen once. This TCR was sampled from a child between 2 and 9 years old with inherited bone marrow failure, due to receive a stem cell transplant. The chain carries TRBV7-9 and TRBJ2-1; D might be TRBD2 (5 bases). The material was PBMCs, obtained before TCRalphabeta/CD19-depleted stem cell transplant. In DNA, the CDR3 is TGTGCCAGCAGCTTAGTACGTGACTATTACAATGAGCAGTTCTTC. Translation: CASSLVRDYYNEQFF.